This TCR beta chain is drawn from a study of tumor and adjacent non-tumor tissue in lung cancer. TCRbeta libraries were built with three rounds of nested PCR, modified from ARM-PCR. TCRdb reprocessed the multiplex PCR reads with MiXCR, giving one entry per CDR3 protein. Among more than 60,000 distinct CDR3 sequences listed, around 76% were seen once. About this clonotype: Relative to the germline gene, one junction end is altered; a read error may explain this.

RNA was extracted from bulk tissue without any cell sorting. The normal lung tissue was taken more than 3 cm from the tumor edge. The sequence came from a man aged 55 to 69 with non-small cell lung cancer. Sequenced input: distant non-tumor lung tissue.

The DNA for the CDR3 is TGCGCCAGAGAATATCCGGGCGGGGACACTGAAGTTTTCTTT. Translation: CAREYPGGDTEVFF. The chain uses TRBV5-1 and TRBJ1-1; maybe TRBD1 (6 bases). Germline loops: CDR1 SGHRS, CDR2 YFSETQ. The CDR3 loop spans 14 amino acids.